This T cell receptor beta chain derives from a study of CD8 T cells in ankylosing spondylitis. Study-level results: Among TCR beta sequences, a motif of under 10 highly homologous variants appeared characteristic of ankylosing spondylitis blood.

Regarding this clonotype: The antigen is undetermined.

The germline V and J ends were trimmed by 6 bases and 2 bases, with 22 bases remaining between them. The CDR3 runs 17 residues. Germline V gives CDR1 WNHNN, CDR2 SYGVQD (reference sequence). As the method for making TCR beta libraries, quantitative 5'-RACE with molecular barcodes was used. TCRdb used MiXCR to reprocess the 5' RACE reads, holding one entry per CDR3 protein. The sample shows around 250,000 distinct CDR3 sequences, roughly 32% of them seen only once. The sequenced sample was blood, either unsorted or a sorted T cell fraction (not recorded which). J is TRBJ2-5 and V is TRBV10-1, with D possibly being TRBD1 (6 bases). The TCR originated in a male donor with ankylosing spondylitis or in good health (not recorded which). DNA of the CDR3: TGCGCCAGCAGAGTCAGGATGGCAGGGGAACCACAAGAGACCCAGTACTTC. It is translated as CASRVRMAGEPQETQYF.